The 13 T cell receptor beta chains below come from one sample, sequenced in a study of blood T cell repertoires in COVID-19. Produced via immunoSEQ multiplex PCR; TCRdb's table is partial and in-frame only. The table records approximately 270,000 clones, approximately 90% of them present only once. The sequenced material came from peripheral blood. These receptors were obtained from a woman aged 25-40 years with COVID-19, enrolled during active disease.

The rearrangement links TRBV4-3 to TRBJ2-1; the D gene is possibly TRBD1 (5 bases). This CDR3 comprises 15 residues. Germline values: CDR1 LGHNA, CDR2 YSLEER. V lost 1 base and J 4 bases, leaving 11 bases between the germline ends. This chain's CDR3 is CASSQANQGYNEQFF. The CDR3 coding sequence is TGCGCCAGCAGCCAAGCAAATCAGGGATACAATGAGCAGTTCTTC.

This chain joins TRBV7-8 and TRBJ2-1, with 13 bases matching TRBD2. Germline-derived CDR1 and CDR2 are SGHVS and FQNEAQ. CDR3 length: 17 amino acids. V was pared by 2 bases and J by 7 bases, with 8 bases of the junction left unmatched. CDR3 nucleotide sequence: TGTGCCAGCAGCTTACGGACTAGCGGGAGTCGGGGGAATGAGCAGTTCTTC. The encoded protein is CASSLRTSGSRGNEQFF. The complete variable domain, with remaining parts taken from reference TRBV7-8 and TRBJ2-1, reads GAGVSQSPRYKVAKRGQDVALRCDPISGHVSLFWYQQALGQGPEFLTYFQNEAQLDKSGLPSDRFFAERPEGSVSTLKIQRTQQEDSAVYLCASSLRTSGSRGNEQFFGPGTRLTVL.

This clone was picked up a small number of times. The chain combines TRBV9 with TRBJ2-2; the D gene is possibly TRBD2 (5 bases). The V gene lost 4 bases and the J gene lost 3 bases, with 22 bases spanning the gap. The CDR3 contains 18 residues. Germline CDR1 and CDR2: SGDLS and YYNGEE. Written as DNA, the CDR3 is TGTGCCAGCAGCCCGGGCCGGTTGCGGGTGGTAGACACCGGGGAGCTGTTTTTT. This codes for CASSPGRLRVVDTGELFF.

This clone occurred once. The chain links TRBV18 to TRBJ2-2; D possibly corresponds to TRBD1 (6 bases). Trimming pared 3 bases from V and 2 bases from J, leaving 13 bases between. This CDR3 contains 16 residues. Germline CDR1 reads KGHSH; CDR2 reads LQKENI. CDR3 sequence (DNA): TGTGCCAGCTCACCCCAGGACAGACTTAACACCGGGGAGCTGTTTTTT. It specifies CASSPQDRLNTGELFF.

In its sample, this clone was seen many times. The J gene is TRBJ2-5, the V gene TRBV7-9, with D tentatively TRBD1 (5 bases). The CDR3 extends over 14 amino acids. Germline V CDR1 and CDR2: SEHNR, FQNEAQ (reference sequence). V lost 3 bases, J lost 6 bases, and 14 bases lay in between. CDR3 protein: CASSFEQAPKTQYF. The CDR3 nucleotides read TGTGCCAGCAGCTTCGAACAGGCCCCAAAGACCCAGTACTTC.

The CDR3 sequence: CASSLGTSVQETQYF. The CDR3 DNA is TGTGCCAGCAGCTTAGGTACTAGCGTACAAGAGACCCAGTACTTC. The V gene is TRBV7-9, the J gene TRBJ2-5; 7 nucleotides align to TRBD2. The V segment lost 1 base and the J segment 2 bases; nucleotides outside the gene matches: 4. The CDR3 is 15 amino acids. Germline V gene data show CDR1 as SEHNR and CDR2 as FQNEAQ (reference sequence).

The chain joins TRBV10-2 to TRBJ1-1; TRBD1 matches 7 bases. V shed 7 bases, J shed 0 bases, and the junction held 8 bases outside the gene matches. The CDR3 extends over 15 amino acids. The germline V gene encodes CDR1 WSHSY and CDR2 SAAADI. CDR3 protein: CASNDREGVNTEAFF. Here the CDR3 DNA reads TGCGCCAGCAATGACAGGGAGGGAGTGAACACTGAAGCTTTCTTT.

The chain combines TRBV28 with TRBJ2-5; D possibly corresponds to TRBD2 (5 bases). V was clipped by 5 bases and J by 5 bases, with 18 bases between them. The CDR3 contains 15 residues. Germline assignment: CDR1 MDHEN and CDR2 SYDVKM. The DNA for the CDR3 is TGTGCCAGCAGTGGAAATGGACTCTCGGTGGAGACCCAGTACTTC. Protein product: CASSGNGLSVETQYF.

This chain uses TRBV6-5 with TRBJ2-7; a weak D match, TRBD2 (7 bases). Germline-derived CDR1 and CDR2 are MNHEY and SVGAGI. V shed 6 bases and J shed 2 bases, with 11 bases lying between them. This CDR3 spans 13 amino acids. The CDR3 loop reads CASRTGGPYEQYF. CDR3 sequence (DNA): TGTGCCAGCAGGACCGGGGGGCCCTACGAGCAGTACTTC.

The chain recombines TRBV27 with TRBJ1-2; 7 bases line up with TRBD1. CDR3 size: 12 residues. V gave up 5 bases and J gave up 7 bases; unmatched junction bases: 4. Germline V gene lookup returns CDR1 MNHEY and CDR2 SMNVEV (reference sequence). CDR3 in amino acids: CASSPNRGGYTF. CDR3 sequence (DNA): TGTGCCAGCAGTCCGAACAGGGGTGGCTACACCTTC.

This clone was seen a few times. The chain has TRBV5-8 and TRBJ1-5, with D possibly matching TRBD1 (5 bases). In germline, CDR1 is SGHTS, CDR2 YDEGEE. The CDR3 runs to 15 residues. V lost 1 base and J 7 bases, leaving 15 bases between the germline ends. This CDR3 reads CASSLWATALQPQHF. CDR3 DNA: TGTGCCAGCAGCTTGTGGGCGACAGCTCTGCAGCCCCAGCATTTT.

The chain couples TRBV24-1 to TRBJ1-2; D is perhaps TRBD1 (6 bases). Trimming stripped 4 bases from V and 8 bases from J, with 16 bases between. The CDR3 spans 14 residues. From germline, CDR1 is KGHDR and CDR2 SFDVKD. CDR3 nucleotide sequence: TGTGCCACCAGTGACCTCGGAGTCGACAGGGGCTACACCTTC. It translates to CATSDLGVDRGYTF.

The V gene is TRBV12-1, the J gene TRBJ1-2; the tabulated D call, TRBD1, remains unverified against the DNA. TRBV12-1 is annotated as a pseudogene. This CDR3 is built from 15 residues. CDR3 protein: CASSQVDRALCGYTF. CDR3 nucleotides: TGTGCCAGCAGCCAGGTGGACAGGGCTTTGTGTGGCTACACCTTC.